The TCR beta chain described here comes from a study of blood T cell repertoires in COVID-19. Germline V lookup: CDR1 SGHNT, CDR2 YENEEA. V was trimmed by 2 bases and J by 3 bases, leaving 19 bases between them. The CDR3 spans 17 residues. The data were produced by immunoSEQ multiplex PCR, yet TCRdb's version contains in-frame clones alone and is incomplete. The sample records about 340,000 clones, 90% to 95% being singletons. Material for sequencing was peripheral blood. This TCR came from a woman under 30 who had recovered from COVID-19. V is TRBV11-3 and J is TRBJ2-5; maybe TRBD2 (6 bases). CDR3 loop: CASSLRGSGASKETQYF. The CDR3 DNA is TGTGCCAGCAGCTTACGGGGTAGCGGCGCCTCAAAAGAGACCCAGTACTTC.